One sample yielded the 6 T cell receptor beta chains listed below, sequenced in a study of blood T cell repertoires in COVID-19. Profiling relied on immunoSEQ multiplex PCR, and the TCRdb table lists in-frame clones only, not all of them. The table includes some 62,000 clones, about 80% detected once. Sequenced: peripheral blood. Receptor source: a man between 60 and 75 years old with COVID-19, enrolled during active disease.

The chain uses TRBV2 and TRBJ1-1; 8 nucleotides agree with TRBD1. Germline V gene lookup returns CDR1 SNHLY and CDR2 FYNNEI. The CDR3 extends over 13 amino acids. The trim removed 2 bases at V and 5 bases at J, leaving 1 base unmatched. This chain's CDR3 is CASSERTGTEAFF. The DNA of the CDR3 is TGTGCCAGCAGTGAAAGGACAGGGACTGAAGCTTTCTTT.

The J gene is TRBJ1-2, the V gene TRBV5-4; TRBD1 aligns across 7 bases. The germline V gene has CDR1 SGHNT and CDR2 YYREEE (reference sequence). The CDR3 is made up of 14 amino acids. The ends lost 4 bases at V and 4 bases at J; junction bases unmatched: 7. CDR3 region: CASSPQGGIYGYTF. Written as DNA, the CDR3 is TGTGCCAGCAGCCCCCAGGGGGGAATCTATGGCTACACCTTC.

This clone showed up just a few times. The chain employs TRBV10-3 and TRBJ1-4; possible D gene TRBD1, 6 bases. The CDR3 consists of 15 residues. V was trimmed by 3 bases and J by 6 bases, leaving 14 bases between them. The germline V gene has CDR1 ENHRY and CDR2 SYGVKD. In DNA, the CDR3 is TGTGCCATCAGTGACGACAGGAACGAATATGAAAAACTGTTTTTT. Protein product: CAISDDRNEYEKLFF.

The sample holds one count of this clone. Here the CDR3 reads CASKERQDSNQPQHF. The CDR3 DNA is TGTGCCAGCAAAGAAAGACAGGATAGCAATCAGCCCCAGCATTTT. This chain uses TRBV6-5 with TRBJ1-5, with TRBD1 as a possible D gene (6 bases). The ends were cut back, 7 bases at V and 0 bases at J, with 13 bases in the middle. This CDR3 comprises 15 residues. Germline CDR1 is MNHEY and CDR2 is SVGAGI.

The CDR3 protein is CASSRLLASDTQYF. CDR3 nucleotide sequence: TGTGCCAGCAGCCGGTTACTAGCCTCTGATACGCAGTATTTT. The rearrangement uses TRBV11-1 and TRBJ2-3, with TRBD2 as a possible D gene (6 bases). CDR1 SGHAT and CDR2 FQDESV come from the germline V gene (reference sequence). The ends were cut back, 5 bases at V and 6 bases at J, with 15 bases in the middle. The CDR3 is made up of 14 amino acids.

The rearrangement uses TRBV11-3 and TRBJ2-3, with a tentative D call TRBD2 (6 bases). This CDR3 is 12 amino acids long. The ends were cut back, 4 bases at V and 5 bases at J, with 7 bases in the middle. Germline CDR1 SGHNT, CDR2 YENEEA. This CDR3 is CASSYGGDTQYF. The CDR3 DNA reads TGTGCCAGCAGCTACGGGGGAGATACGCAGTATTTT.